Each of the 15 T cell receptor beta chains below was sequenced from the same sample in a study of cytomegalovirus exposure and HLA in healthy donors (dated by TCRdb to about 2017). Libraries were built with the immunoSEQ multiplex PCR assay. For the multiplex PCR, a mixture combining 60 forward primers for TCR Vbeta segments and 13 reverse primers for TCR Jbeta segments was used. The table comes from immuneACCESS by way of TCRdb, which keeps in-frame sequences with V and J called. Part of the clones is missing from these tables; in studies checked, under half for an unresolved V gene and the rest for unknown reasons. For this sample the table gives about 89,000 clones, of which around 84% were detected only once. The ten largest clonotypes hold about 7.7% of the sample. The sample consisted of PBMCs. The receptors here all came from a man between 40 and 49 years old in good health and CMV-seropositive.

Only one count was recorded for this clone. The gene calls are TRBV6-5 and TRBJ1-4, with 7 nucleotides matching TRBD1. Trimming at V came to 6 bases and at J to 6 bases, leaving 7 bases not matched to a gene. This CDR3 is built from 14 residues. Looked up from germline, CDR1 is MNHEY and CDR2 is SVGAGI. In nucleotides, the CDR3 is TGTGCCAGCAGAGCCGGGACAGTTCATGAAAAACTGTTTTTT. Translation gives CASRAGTVHEKLFF.

The chain carries TRBV21-1 and TRBJ2-1; TRBD2 was called by the table and not checked on the DNA. TRBV21-1 is noted as a pseudogene. This CDR3 is 16 amino acids long. CDR3 residues: CASSIGLAGEDNEQFF. The CDR3 coding sequence is TGTGCCAGCAGCATAGGTCTAGCGGGGGAGGACAATGAGCAGTTCTTC.

This sequence joins TRBV19 and TRBJ2-1; the D gene is possibly TRBD1 (5 bases). Trimming cost V 7 bases and J 13 bases, with 14 bases left between them. Germline CDR1 and CDR2: LNHDA and SQIVND (reference sequence). This CDR3 spans 11 amino acids. In nucleotides, the CDR3 is TGTGCCAGTATATCGCGGCAGGGACAGTTCTTC. This encodes CASISRQGQFF.

This rearrangement joins TRBV4-1 to TRBJ2-7, with a weak D call TRBD1 (6 bases). Trimming took 1 base from V and 0 from J, leaving 10 bases between them. There are 15 residues in the CDR3. From germline, CDR1 is MGHRA and CDR2 YSYEKL. Here the CDR3 DNA reads TGCGCCAGCAGCCAAGGGCAGGGGAGCTCCTACGAGCAGTACTTC. Translated: CASSQGQGSSYEQYF.

The chain has TRBV23-1 and TRBJ1-5, with unresolved D. TRBV23-1 is given ORF status, its function remaining uncertain. V was pared by 2 bases and J by 4 bases, with 3 bases between. The CDR3 consists of 12 residues. The DNA for the CDR3 is TGCGCCAGCAGTCAAGTAAATCAGCCCCAGCATTTT. Protein product: CASSQVNQPQHF.

This clone was recorded once. The genes are TRBV6-1 and TRBJ2-5; 8 bases fit TRBD2. Looked up from germline, CDR1 is MNHNS and CDR2 is SASEGT. The CDR3 length is 14 residues. After removal of 5 bases from V and 5 bases from J, the junction contained 7 bases not matched to a gene. The CDR3 DNA sequence: TGTGCCAGCAGTTTAGCGGGGTTGGGGGAGACCCAGTACTTC. This gives the protein CASSLAGLGETQYF.

This chain joins TRBV9 and TRBJ2-7; 9 nucleotides match TRBD2. The trim removed 0 bases at V and 2 bases at J, leaving 6 bases unmatched. The CDR3 covers 16 residues. Germline loops: CDR1 SGDLS, CDR2 YYNGEE. The chain's CDR3 is CASSVGGRADTYEQYF. CDR3 nucleotide sequence: TGTGCCAGCAGCGTAGGCGGGAGGGCCGACACCTACGAGCAGTACTTC.

The gene calls are TRBV11-3 and TRBJ2-3; TRBD1 matches at 7 bases. V was pared by 5 bases and J by 1 base, with 3 bases of the junction left unmatched. The CDR3 length is 14 residues. The germline gives CDR1 SGHNT, CDR2 YENEEA. This CDR3 is CASSLGQRTDTQYF. The CDR3 coding sequence is TGTGCCAGCAGCCTGGGACAGCGCACAGATACGCAGTATTTT. Full variable domain (rest looked up from reference TRBV11-3 and TRBJ2-3): EAGVVQSPRYKIIEKKQPVAFWCNPISGHNTLYWYLQNLGQGPELLIRYENEEAVDDSQLPKDRFSAERLKGVDSTLKIQPAELGDSAVYLCASSLGQRTDTQYFGPGTRLTVL.

This clone was recorded only once. Germline is not matched at one junction end, which may reflect a read error. The chain uses TRBV5-8 and TRBJ1-2; possible D gene TRBD1, 5 bases. CDR1 is SGHTS, CDR2 YDEGEE, per germline. CDR3 length: 15 residues. The CDR3: CASTLYSQGRGGYTF. CDR3 bases: TGTGCCAGCACCTTGTACTCTCAGGGTCGTGGTGGCTACACCTTC.

CDR3 region: CSVVHRDYGYTF. CDR3 nucleotide sequence: TGCAGCGTTGTCCACAGGGACTATGGCTACACCTTC. The chain is built from TRBV29-1 and TRBJ1-2; maybe TRBD1 (6 bases). With 4 bases removed from V and 3 bases from J, the gap between germline ends came to 9 bases. In germline, CDR1 is SQVTM, CDR2 ANQGSEA. The CDR3 has 12 residues.

This clone was counted only a few times. This chain uses TRBV9 with TRBJ1-2; D might be TRBD1 (6 bases). Germline V lookup: CDR1 SGDLS, CDR2 YYNGEE. Trimming left V 4 bases short and J 12 bases short, with 16 bases between. The CDR3 extends over 12 amino acids. The chain's CDR3 is CASSSRDTGNTF. In nucleotides, the CDR3 is TGTGCCAGCAGCAGCCGGGACACCGGAAACACCTTC.

This chain joins TRBV28 and TRBJ1-1; D is unclear. Trimming left V 6 bases short and J 4 bases short, with 6 bases between. CDR1 is MDHEN and CDR2 is SYDVKM in the germline V gene. The CDR3 loop spans 11 amino acids. The CDR3 DNA is TGTGCCAGCAGGGGAGGCACTGAAGCTTTCTTT. Translated: CASRGGTEAFF.

The chain carries TRBV5-8 and TRBJ2-1, with 13 bases matching TRBD2. The CDR3 has 14 residues. The ends lost 3 bases at V and 7 bases at J; junction bases unmatched: 1. From germline, CDR1 is SGHTS and CDR2 YDEGEE. The CDR3 nucleotides read TGTGCCAGCAGCTCGGGACTAGCGGGGAATGAGCAGTTCTTC. Encoded protein: CASSSGLAGNEQFF.

CDR3 in amino acids: CASSSDLDRVDNEQFF. The CDR3 DNA reads TGTGCCAGCAGTTCGGACTTGGACAGGGTTGACAATGAGCAGTTCTTC. This sequence joins TRBV27 and TRBJ2-1; TRBD1 matches 8 bases. This CDR3 contains 16 residues. Germline V gene data show CDR1 as MNHEY and CDR2 as SMNVEV (reference sequence). V was pared by 4 bases and J by 5 bases, with 10 bases of the junction left unmatched.

The chain is built from TRBV7-3 and TRBJ2-1, with 14 bases matching TRBD2. The CDR3 consists of 17 residues. Germline CDR1 is SGHTA and CDR2 is FQGTGA. J lost 5 bases, V lost 1 base, and 4 bases had no gene match. The CDR3 coding sequence is TGTGCCAGCAGCTTAAGTGGACTAGCGGGAGGAGACAATGAGCAGTTCTTC. As protein: CASSLSGLAGGDNEQFF.